The 29 T cell receptor beta chains reported below all come from one sample, sequenced in a study of spatial heterogeneity in lung cancer. Whole-study results and caveats: In tumors, expanded intratumoral alpha and beta TCR counts tracked mutation counts.

The antigens for these receptors are not known. Time point of the sample: sample taken at primary tumor resection. TCRdb re-derived calls from the 5' RACE reads in MiXCR, one entry per CDR3 protein. The sample includes around 7,800 distinct CDR3 sequences, over 8% seen only once; the top ten take approximately 4%. The sequencing used lung tumor tissue, collected at surgery. Receptors were obtained from a male donor with early-stage non-small cell lung cancer.

This clonotype ranks as medium-sized. The chain combines TRBV7-9 with TRBJ2-1, with TRBD2 identical over 14 bases. This CDR3 spans 20 amino acids. CDR1 and CDR2 (germline): SEHNR, FQNEAQ (reference sequence). V gave up 5 bases and J gave up 6 bases; unmatched junction bases: 18. The CDR3, as DNA: TGTGCCAGCAGCGCATCGCCCTCGGGACTAGCGGGAGATTTAGGCAATGAGCAGTTCTTC. Protein sequence: CASSASPSGLAGDLGNEQFF. Based on the CDR3 plus reference TRBV7-9 and TRBJ2-1, the full variable domain is DTGVSQNPRHKITKRGQNVTFRCDPISEHNRLYWYRQTLGQGPEFLTYFQNEAQLEKSRLLSDRFSAERPKGSFSTLEIQRTEQGDSAMYLCASSASPSGLAGDLGNEQFFGPGTRLTVL.

The chain carries TRBV7-8 and TRBJ2-5; D is ambiguous. V was cut by 2 bases and J by 2 bases, with 30 bases left in between. The CDR3 covers 21 residues. Germline V gene lookup returns CDR1 SGHVS and CDR2 FQNEAQ. This CDR3 is CASSLFGSGRMSPLNQETQYF. CDR3 coding DNA: TGTGCCAGCAGCTTATTCGGGTCGGGTAGGATGAGTCCCCTCAATCAAGAGACCCAGTACTTC. Full variable domain (remainder filled in from reference TRBV7-8 and TRBJ2-5): GAGVSQSPRYKVAKRGQDVALRCDPISGHVSLFWYQQALGQGPEFLTYFQNEAQLDKSGLPSDRFFAERPEGSVSTLKIQRTQQEDSAVYLCASSLFGSGRMSPLNQETQYFGPGTRLLVL.

This clonotype counts as medium-sized (0.01 to 0.1%). The chain joins TRBV7-2 to TRBJ2-7; 7 bases map to TRBD2. This CDR3 contains 15 residues. The J segment lost 4 bases and the V segment lost 2 bases, leaving 8 bases of the junction unmatched. CDR1 is SGHTA and CDR2 is FQGNSA in the germline V gene. CDR3 region: CASSLSAGVVYEQYF. In DNA, the CDR3 is TGTGCCAGCAGCTTATCCGCGGGAGTTGTATACGAGCAGTACTTC.

At least ten counts were recorded for this clonotype. The V call is TRBV20-1, the J call TRBJ1-6; TRBD1 might be the D (5 bases). The germline V gene has CDR1 DFQATT and CDR2 SNEGSKA (reference sequence). The germline V and J ends were trimmed by 6 bases and 11 bases, with 14 bases remaining between them. This CDR3 has 12 amino acids. Here the CDR3 DNA reads TGCAGTGCCATGACAGAAGGAGCACCCCTCCACTTT. Amino acid sequence: CSAMTEGAPLHF.

This clonotype is medium-sized (0.01 to 0.1%) within its sample. The V call is TRBV5-5, the J call TRBJ2-1; D possibly corresponds to TRBD2 (5 bases). CDR1 is SGHKS, CDR2 YYEKEE, per germline (reference sequence). This CDR3 has 12 amino acids. The CDR3 nucleotides are TGTGTCACGGGAAGCGCCCACAGAGAGCAGTTCTTC. Amino acids: CVTGSAHREQFF. The complete variable domain, with remaining parts taken from reference TRBV5-5 and TRBJ2-1, reads DAGVTQSPTHLIKTRGQQVTLRCSPISGHKSVSWYQQVLGQGPQFIFQYYEKEERGRGNFPDRFSARQFPNYSSELNVNALLLGDSALYLCVTGSAHREQFFGPGTRLTVL.

This clonotype was observed many times. As DNA, the CDR3 is TGTGCCACCAGCACCCGGTGGGGGGCCTTGAACACCGGGGAGCTGTTTTTT. Translating it yields CATSTRWGALNTGELFF. The chain couples TRBV15 to TRBJ2-2; tentatively, D is TRBD1 or TRBD2 (6 bases each). CDR1 and CDR2 from the germline V gene are LNHNV and YYDKDF (reference sequence). This CDR3 region has 17 residues. The germline V and J ends were trimmed by 4 bases and 1 base, with 16 bases remaining between them.

This clonotype was recorded many times. In DNA, the CDR3 is TGTGCCAGCAGCCGCGGACTAGCGGGAGGCGAGCAGTACTTC. Protein: CASSRGLAGGEQYF. The genes are TRBV27 and TRBJ2-7, with 14 bases aligning to TRBD2. The CDR3 totals 14 residues. The germline V gene encodes CDR1 MNHEY and CDR2 SMNVEV (reference sequence). V trimming: 6 bases; J trimming: 6 bases; junction bases outside the gene matches: 4.

This clonotype counts as medium-sized. The chain combines TRBV6-5 with TRBJ1-6, with a possible D match to TRBD1 (5 bases). V gave up 8 bases and J gave up 8 bases, with 13 bases separating them. In germline, CDR1 is MNHEY, CDR2 SVGAGI. CDR3 length equals 13 residues. This CDR3 is CASSGTWDSPLHF. Here the CDR3 DNA reads TGTGCCAGCTCCGGGACCTGGGATTCACCCCTCCACTTT.

This clonotype qualifies as medium-sized. The chain joins TRBV28 to TRBJ2-4; the match to TRBD2 covers 14 bases. V dropped 5 bases and J dropped 6; count of bases not matched to a gene: 12. CDR1 MDHEN and CDR2 SYDVKM come from the germline V gene. The CDR3 length is 18 residues. The CDR3 DNA reads TGTGCCAGCAGTCCCTCCTGGGGGGGACTAGCGGGGGCAAACATTCAGTACTTC. Its protein product is CASSPSWGGLAGANIQYF.

This clonotype is judged medium-sized. The rearrangement links TRBV29-1 to TRBJ1-1; no clear D gene. This CDR3 has 10 amino acids. Looked up from germline, CDR1 is SQVTM and CDR2 is ANQGSEA. Between the trimmed V and J ends, which lost 7 bases and 0 bases, there was a span of 3 bases. CDR3 loop: CSALNTEAFF. The DNA of the CDR3 is TGCAGCGCTTTGAACACTGAAGCTTTCTTT.

By sample fraction, this clonotype is medium-sized. This chain connects TRBV6-1 to TRBJ2-2; D is unclear. The CDR3 runs 13 residues. The V gene lost 5 bases and the J gene lost 6 bases, with 10 bases spanning the gap. Germline CDR1 and CDR2: MNHNS and SASEGT. CDR3: CASSSTWAGELFF. The CDR3 DNA is TGTGCCAGCAGTTCAACTTGGGCCGGGGAGCTGTTTTTT.

This clonotype occurred many times. This chain uses TRBV29-1 with TRBJ1-2; D gene unclear. Germline values: CDR1 SQVTM, CDR2 ANQGSEA. The CDR3 extends over 12 amino acids. V gave up 5 bases and J gave up 4 bases, with 11 bases separating them. CDR3 DNA sequence: TGCAGCGTTCAGTTCATCCTCTATGGCTACACCTTC. Its protein is CSVQFILYGYTF.

Sample share makes this clonotype medium-sized (0.01 to 0.1%). The V and J genes are TRBV7-2 and TRBJ2-1; 10 bases are shared with TRBD2. This CDR3 has 16 amino acids. The V gene end was trimmed by 1 base and the J gene end by 5 bases; junction bases not matched to a gene: 5. Germline assignment: CDR1 SGHTA and CDR2 FQGNSA. The CDR3 is CASSLETSGYNNEQFF. CDR3 bases: TGTGCCAGCAGCTTAGAGACTAGCGGGTATAACAATGAGCAGTTCTTC.

This clonotype was seen a handful of times. The chain uses TRBV28 and TRBJ2-1; 9 nucleotides match TRBD1. Losses at the gene ends were 5 bases for V and 7 bases for J; bases not matched to a gene: 12. The length of the CDR3 is 16 residues. Germline V lookup: CDR1 MDHEN, CDR2 SYDVKM. The CDR3 DNA reads as TGTGCCAGCAGTCTTCACCGGACAGGGGAGGGAAATGAGCAGTTCTTC. It is translated as CASSLHRTGEGNEQFF.

Many counts were recorded for this clonotype. The chain has TRBV5-1 and TRBJ1-2; no clear D. This CDR3 is 15 amino acids long. V was pared by 3 bases and J by 6 bases, with 18 bases between. Germline V lookup: CDR1 SGHRS, CDR2 YFSETQ. The CDR3 DNA is TGCGCCAGCAGCTGGATGACTCAAACCATTGATGGCTACACCTTC. This sequence encodes CASSWMTQTIDGYTF.

This clonotype was counted ten times or more. One junction end disagrees with the germline gene, perhaps due to a read error. The chain carries TRBV27 and TRBJ1-4; D possibly corresponds to TRBD1 (5 bases). Germline V gene data show CDR1 as MNHEY and CDR2 as SMNVEV (reference sequence). The CDR3 has 10 residues. DNA for the CDR3: TGTGCCAGCAGTTTGGGACTCGACCGTTTT. It specifies CASSLGLDRF.

This clonotype showed up many times. The chain links TRBV10-3 to TRBJ2-6; 11 nucleotides agree with TRBD1. This CDR3 is 17 amino acids long. Trimming removed 6 bases from V and 2 bases from J; junction bases left unmatched: 6. Germline loops: CDR1 ENHRY, CDR2 SYGVKD. CDR3 amino acids: CAIRTGQGATGANVLTF. The CDR3, as DNA: TGTGCCATCAGGACCGGACAGGGGGCTACTGGGGCCAACGTCCTGACTTTC.

This clonotype qualifies as medium-sized. The chain employs TRBV19 and TRBJ2-3; unclear D gene. The CDR3 is 14 residues long. Germline CDR1 is LNHDA and CDR2 is SQIVND (reference sequence). V lost 1 base and J lost 4, with 9 bases in between. CDR3 nucleotides: TGTGCCAGTAGTATAGTAAGAGGCGCAGATACGCAGTATTTT. This gives the protein CASSIVRGADTQYF.

By sample fraction, this clonotype is medium-sized (0.01 to 0.1%). This chain links TRBV10-3 with TRBJ1-1, with D maybe TRBD1 (6 bases). This CDR3 comprises 13 residues. The germline gives CDR1 ENHRY, CDR2 SYGVKD. V shed 7 bases and J shed 8 bases, with 17 bases lying between them. The CDR3 loop is CAITEGRGTEAFF. In DNA form, the CDR3 reads TGTGCCATCACCGAAGGTAGAGGGACAGAAGCTTTCTTT.

The table lists this clonotype with many counts. The V and J genes are TRBV19 and TRBJ2-1; D is possibly TRBD2 (6 bases). The germline gives CDR1 LNHDA, CDR2 SQIVND (reference sequence). V lost 4 bases and J 6 bases, leaving 13 bases between the germline ends. The CDR3 covers 14 residues. CDR3 protein: CASSTSGVSNEQFF. In DNA, the CDR3 is TGTGCCAGTAGTACCTCGGGGGTTTCCAATGAGCAGTTCTTC.

By share, this clonotype ranks as medium-sized. The genes are TRBV20-1 and TRBJ2-3, with D possibly being TRBD1 (6 bases). The germline V and J ends were trimmed by 6 bases and 4 bases, with 20 bases remaining between them. Looked up from germline, CDR1 is DFQATT and CDR2 is SNEGSKA (reference sequence). The CDR3 sequence is 15 residues long. As DNA, the CDR3 is TGCAGTGCCAGCGTCCCTGGCAGGGGATCAGATACGCAGTATTTT. This gives the protein CSASVPGRGSDTQYF.

V and J are TRBV3-1 and TRBJ2-3; TRBD1 is a possible D gene (8 bases). The V gene's germline CDR1 is LGHDT and CDR2 YNNKEL (reference sequence). V shed 1 base and J shed 5 bases, with 13 bases lying between them. CDR3 length equals 15 residues. This chain's CDR3 is CASSQGYRGGDTQYF. The CDR3 DNA is TGTGCCAGCAGCCAAGGATACAGGGGGGGAGATACGCAGTATTTT.

This clonotype rates as medium-sized. The genes are TRBV9 and TRBJ1-1; D unresolved. CDR1 is SGDLS and CDR2 is YYNGEE in the germline V gene. The V gene lost 0 bases and the J gene lost 5 bases, with 11 bases spanning the gap. CDR3 size: 14 residues. The CDR3: CASSVGGVRTEAFF. The CDR3 DNA reads TGTGCCAGCAGCGTAGGCGGGGTCAGGACTGAAGCTTTCTTT.

This clonotype counts as medium-sized. The chain couples TRBV20-1 to TRBJ2-5; D is uncertain. The CDR3 runs to 12 residues. Trimming took 3 bases from V and 2 from J, leaving 7 bases between them. Per germline, CDR1 DFQATT and CDR2 SNEGSKA (reference sequence). This CDR3 reads CSASRIQETQYF. Here the CDR3 DNA reads TGCAGTGCTAGTCGTATACAAGAGACCCAGTACTTC.

This clonotype counts as medium-sized. The chain is built from TRBV7-2 and TRBJ2-4; D gene uncertain. The V gene lost 0 bases and the J gene lost 8 bases, with 8 bases spanning the gap. The CDR3 extends over 13 amino acids. Germline lookup yields CDR1 SGHTA and CDR2 FQGNSA. The CDR3 bases are TGTGCCAGCAGCTTAGCCCCTAGAGACATTCAGTACTTC. This codes for CASSLAPRDIQYF.

This clonotype has a count of ten or more. The rearrangement uses TRBV29-1 and TRBJ1-5; no clear D. Germline V gene sequence: CDR1 SQVTM, CDR2 ANQGSEA. This CDR3 has 12 residues. V was cut by 7 bases and J by 2 bases, with 9 bases left in between. CDR3 residues: CSAGSGNQPQHF. In DNA form, the CDR3 reads TGCAGCGCCGGAAGTGGCAATCAGCCCCAGCATTTT.

This clonotype is termed medium-sized. V gene TRBV20-1 combines with J gene TRBJ2-5; D gene unclear. Germline CDR1 DFQATT, CDR2 SNEGSKA (reference sequence). The CDR3 is 12 residues long. V lost 2 bases to trimming and J lost 5 bases, with 9 bases between them. Here the CDR3 DNA reads TGCAGTGCTAGACTCACCGAGGAGACCCAGTACTTC. Protein sequence: CSARLTEETQYF.

This clonotype was counted many times. The rearrangement uses TRBV5-1 and TRBJ1-1, with D unresolved. Trimming left V 0 bases short and J 3 bases short, with 9 bases between. Germline CDR1 and CDR2: SGHRS and YFSETQ. The CDR3 consists of 14 residues. CDR3 protein: CASSLGAVYTEAFF. CDR3 sequence (DNA): TGCGCCAGCAGCTTGGGGGCCGTGTACACTGAAGCTTTCTTT.

This clonotype is labeled medium-sized. The junction differs from germline at one of its ends, possibly a read error. This rearrangement joins TRBV5-5 to TRBJ2-7; 8 nucleotides align to TRBD1. CDR1 and CDR2 (germline): SGHKS, YYEKEE (reference sequence). The CDR3 spans 15 residues. DNA of the CDR3: TGTGTCAGCAGCTTGGACAGGGTGGGCTCCTACGAGCAGTACTTC. It translates to CVSSLDRVGSYEQYF.